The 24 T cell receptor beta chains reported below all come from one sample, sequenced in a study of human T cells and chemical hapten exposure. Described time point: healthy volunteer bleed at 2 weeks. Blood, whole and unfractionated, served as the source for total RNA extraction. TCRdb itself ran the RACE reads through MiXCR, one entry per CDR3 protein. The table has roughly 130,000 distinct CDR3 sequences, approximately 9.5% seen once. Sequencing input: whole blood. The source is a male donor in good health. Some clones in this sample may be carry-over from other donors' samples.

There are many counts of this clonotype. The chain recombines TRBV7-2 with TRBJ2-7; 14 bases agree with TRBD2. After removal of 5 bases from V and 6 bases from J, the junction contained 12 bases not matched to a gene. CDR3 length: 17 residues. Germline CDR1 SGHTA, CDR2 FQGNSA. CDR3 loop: CASSPGLAGEFKTEQYF. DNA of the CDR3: TGTGCCAGCAGCCCGGGACTAGCGGGAGAATTCAAAACCGAGCAGTACTTC.

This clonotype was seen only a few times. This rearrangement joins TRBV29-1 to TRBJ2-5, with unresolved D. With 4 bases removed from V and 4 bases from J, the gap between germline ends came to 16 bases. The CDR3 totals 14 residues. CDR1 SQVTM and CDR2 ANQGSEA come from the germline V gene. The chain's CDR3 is CSVVSTATGETQYF. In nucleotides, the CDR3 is TGCAGCGTTGTGTCGACGGCAACGGGAGAGACCCAGTACTTC.

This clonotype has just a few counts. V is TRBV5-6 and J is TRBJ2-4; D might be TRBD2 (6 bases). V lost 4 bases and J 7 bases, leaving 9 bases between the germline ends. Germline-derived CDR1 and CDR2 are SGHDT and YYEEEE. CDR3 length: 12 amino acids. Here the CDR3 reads CASSPGGNIQYF. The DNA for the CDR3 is TGTGCCAGCAGCCCCGGGGGTAACATTCAGTACTTC.

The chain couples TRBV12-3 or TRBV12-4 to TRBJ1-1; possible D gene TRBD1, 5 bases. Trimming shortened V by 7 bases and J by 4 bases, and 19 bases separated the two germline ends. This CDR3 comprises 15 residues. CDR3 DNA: TGTGCCAGCACCCCAGGGCAGGGAAGGGTCACTGAAGCTTTCTTT. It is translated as CASTPGQGRVTEAFF.

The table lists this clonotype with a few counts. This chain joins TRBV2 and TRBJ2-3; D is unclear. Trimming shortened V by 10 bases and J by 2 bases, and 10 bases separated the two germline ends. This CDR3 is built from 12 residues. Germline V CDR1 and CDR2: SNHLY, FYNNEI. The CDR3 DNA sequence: TGTGCCACGGCCCAGCCCACAGATACGCAGTATTTT. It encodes CATAQPTDTQYF.

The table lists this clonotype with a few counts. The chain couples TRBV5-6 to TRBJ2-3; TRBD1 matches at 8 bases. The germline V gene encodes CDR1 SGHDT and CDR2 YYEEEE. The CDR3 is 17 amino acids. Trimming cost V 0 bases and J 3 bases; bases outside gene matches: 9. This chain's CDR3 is CASSLEGRGLSTDTQYF. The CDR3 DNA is TGTGCCAGCAGCTTGGAGGGCAGGGGGCTCAGTACAGATACGCAGTATTTT.

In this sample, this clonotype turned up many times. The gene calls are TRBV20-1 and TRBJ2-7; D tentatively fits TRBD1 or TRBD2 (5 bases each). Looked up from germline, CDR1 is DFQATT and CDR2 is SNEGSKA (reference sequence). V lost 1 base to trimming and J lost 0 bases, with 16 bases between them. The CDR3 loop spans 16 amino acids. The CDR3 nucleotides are TGCAGTGCTAGAGGAGGCATGGGGGAGAGCTCCTACGAGCAGTACTTC. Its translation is CSARGGMGESSYEQYF.

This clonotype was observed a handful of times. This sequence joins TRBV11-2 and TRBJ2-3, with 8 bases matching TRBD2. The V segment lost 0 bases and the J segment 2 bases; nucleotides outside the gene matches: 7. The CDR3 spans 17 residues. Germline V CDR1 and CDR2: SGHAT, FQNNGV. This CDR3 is CASSLDRIAGFTDTQYF. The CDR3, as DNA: TGTGCCAGCAGCTTAGATCGGATAGCGGGATTCACAGATACGCAGTATTTT.

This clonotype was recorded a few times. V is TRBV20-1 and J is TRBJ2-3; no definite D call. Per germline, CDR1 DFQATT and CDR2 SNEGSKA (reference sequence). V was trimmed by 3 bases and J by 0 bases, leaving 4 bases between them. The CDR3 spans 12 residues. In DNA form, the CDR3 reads TGCAGTGCTAGTACTAGCACAGATACGCAGTATTTT. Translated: CSASTSTDTQYF.

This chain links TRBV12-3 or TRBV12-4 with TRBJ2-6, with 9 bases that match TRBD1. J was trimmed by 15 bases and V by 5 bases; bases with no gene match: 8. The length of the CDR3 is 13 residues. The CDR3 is CASSPPDRGPLTF. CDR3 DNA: TGTGCCAGCAGTCCTCCGGACAGGGGTCCCCTGACTTTC.

CDR3 sequence reads: CASRWGVGPGVQWEQFF. Written as DNA, the CDR3 is TGTGCCAGCAGGTGGGGGGTAGGGCCGGGGGTTCAATGGGAGCAGTTCTTC. The chain links TRBV11-2 to TRBJ2-1; weak D call: TRBD2 (6 bases). The V gene's germline CDR1 is SGHAT and CDR2 FQNNGV. The germline V and J ends were trimmed by 6 bases and 10 bases, with 28 bases remaining between them. The CDR3 totals 17 residues.

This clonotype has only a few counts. CDR3 protein: CASRTQTYEQYF. CDR3 bases: TGTGCCAGCAGGACCCAGACCTACGAGCAGTACTTC. The chain has TRBV28 and TRBJ2-7; D unresolved. The V and J ends lost 6 bases and 2 bases respectively, with 8 bases between them. This CDR3 is built from 12 residues. Germline lookup yields CDR1 MDHEN and CDR2 SYDVKM. Filled out from reference TRBV28 and TRBJ2-7, the complete variable domain reads DVKVTQSSRYLVKRTGEKVFLECVQDMDHENMFWYRQDPGLGLRLIYFSYDVKMKEKGDIPEGYSVSREKKERFSLILESASTNQTSMYLCASRTQTYEQYFGPGTRLTVT.

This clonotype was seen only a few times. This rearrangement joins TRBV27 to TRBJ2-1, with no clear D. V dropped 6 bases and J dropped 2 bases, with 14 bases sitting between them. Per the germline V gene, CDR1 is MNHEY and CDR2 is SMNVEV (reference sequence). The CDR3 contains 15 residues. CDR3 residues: CASRTGPSTYNEQFF. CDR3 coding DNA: TGTGCCAGCAGGACCGGGCCCAGCACCTACAATGAGCAGTTCTTC.

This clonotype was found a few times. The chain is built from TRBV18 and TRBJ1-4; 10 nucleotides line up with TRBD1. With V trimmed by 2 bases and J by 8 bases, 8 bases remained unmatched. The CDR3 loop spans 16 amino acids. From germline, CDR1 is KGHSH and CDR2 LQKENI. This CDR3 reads CASSPITGTGEEKLFF. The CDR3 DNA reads TGTGCCAGCTCACCAATAACAGGGACAGGGGAGGAAAAACTGTTTTTT. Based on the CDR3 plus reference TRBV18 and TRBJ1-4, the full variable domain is NAGVMQNPRHLVRRRGQEARLRCSPMKGHSHVYWYRQLPEEGLKFMVYLQKENIIDESGMPKERFSAEFPKEGPSILRIQQVVRGDSAAYFCASSPITGTGEEKLFFGSGTQLSVL.

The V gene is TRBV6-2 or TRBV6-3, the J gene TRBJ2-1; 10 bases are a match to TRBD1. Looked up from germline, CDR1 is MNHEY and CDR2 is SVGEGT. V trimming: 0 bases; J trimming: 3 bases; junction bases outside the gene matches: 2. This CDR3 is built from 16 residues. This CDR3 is CASSYSRTGGYNEQFF. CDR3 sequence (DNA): TGTGCCAGCAGTTACTCGAGGACAGGGGGCTACAATGAGCAGTTCTTC.

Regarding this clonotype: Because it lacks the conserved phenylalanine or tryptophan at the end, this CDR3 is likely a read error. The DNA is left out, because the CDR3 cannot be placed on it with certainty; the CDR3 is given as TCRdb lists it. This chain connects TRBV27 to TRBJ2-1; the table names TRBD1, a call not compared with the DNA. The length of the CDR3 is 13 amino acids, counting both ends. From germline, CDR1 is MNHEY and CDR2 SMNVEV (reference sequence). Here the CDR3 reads CASSLGGAAEQLL.

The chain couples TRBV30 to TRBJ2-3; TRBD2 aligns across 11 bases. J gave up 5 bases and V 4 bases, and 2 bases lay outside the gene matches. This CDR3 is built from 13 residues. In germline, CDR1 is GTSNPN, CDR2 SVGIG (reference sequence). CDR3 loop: CAWNSGRGDTQYF. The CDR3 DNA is TGTGCCTGGAATAGCGGGAGGGGAGATACGCAGTATTTT.

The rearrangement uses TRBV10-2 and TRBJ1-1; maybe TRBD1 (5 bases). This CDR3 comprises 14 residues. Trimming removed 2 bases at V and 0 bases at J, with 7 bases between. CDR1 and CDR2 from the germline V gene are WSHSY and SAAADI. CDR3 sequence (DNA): TGCGCCAGCAGTGAGCAGGGTTTGAACACTGAAGCTTTCTTT. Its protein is CASSEQGLNTEAFF.

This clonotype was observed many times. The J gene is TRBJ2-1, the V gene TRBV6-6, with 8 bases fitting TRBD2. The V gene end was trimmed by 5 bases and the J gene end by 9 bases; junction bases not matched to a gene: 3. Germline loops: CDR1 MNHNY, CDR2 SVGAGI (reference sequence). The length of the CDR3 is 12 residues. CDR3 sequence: CASSTGGGEQFF. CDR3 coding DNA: TGTGCCAGCAGTACCGGGGGGGGTGAGCAGTTCTTC.

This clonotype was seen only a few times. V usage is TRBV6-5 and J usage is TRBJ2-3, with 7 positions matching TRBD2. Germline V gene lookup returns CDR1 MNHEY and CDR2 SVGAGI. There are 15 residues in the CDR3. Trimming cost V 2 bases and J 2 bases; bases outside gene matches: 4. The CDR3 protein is CASSYREGPTDTQYF. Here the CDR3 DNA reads TGTGCCAGCAGTTACAGGGAGGGCCCCACAGATACGCAGTATTTT.

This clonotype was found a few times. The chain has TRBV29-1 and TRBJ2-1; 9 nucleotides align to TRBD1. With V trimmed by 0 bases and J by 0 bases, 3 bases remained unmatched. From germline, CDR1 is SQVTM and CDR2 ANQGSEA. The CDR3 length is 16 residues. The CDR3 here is CSVEEDRGSSYNEQFF. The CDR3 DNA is TGCAGCGTTGAAGAGGACAGGGGAAGCTCCTACAATGAGCAGTTCTTC.

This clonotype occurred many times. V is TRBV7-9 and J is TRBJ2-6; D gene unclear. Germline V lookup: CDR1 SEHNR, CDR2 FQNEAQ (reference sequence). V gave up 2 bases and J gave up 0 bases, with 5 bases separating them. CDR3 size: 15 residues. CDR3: CASSLRNSGANVLTF. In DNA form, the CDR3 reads TGTGCCAGCAGCTTAAGAAACTCTGGGGCCAACGTCCTGACTTTC. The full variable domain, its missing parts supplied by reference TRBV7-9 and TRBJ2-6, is DTGVSQNPRHKITKRGQNVTFRCDPISEHNRLYWYRQTLGQGPEFLTYFQNEAQLEKSRLLSDRFSAERPKGSFSTLEIQRTEQGDSAMYLCASSLRNSGANVLTFGAGSRLTVL.

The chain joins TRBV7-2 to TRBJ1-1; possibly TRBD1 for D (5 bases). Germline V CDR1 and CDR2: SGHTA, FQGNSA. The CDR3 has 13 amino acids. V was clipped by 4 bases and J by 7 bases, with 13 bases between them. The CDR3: CASSSPRANEAFF. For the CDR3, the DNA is TGTGCCAGCAGCTCCCCCAGGGCAAATGAAGCTTTCTTT.

The CDR3 here is CASSLSDRGNEQYF. The CDR3 DNA follows: TGTGCCAGCAGTTTAAGTGACAGGGGTAACGAGCAGTACTTC. The chain recombines TRBV12-3 or TRBV12-4 with TRBJ2-7; 8 bases match TRBD1. Losses at the gene ends were 2 bases for V and 5 bases for J; bases not matched to a gene: 5. The CDR3 length is 14 residues.